This T cell receptor beta chain is from a study of cytotoxic CD8 clonotypes in ibrutinib-treated CLL. This clone has only one observation. The antigen is not known. The CDR3 runs to 14 residues. Germline V gives CDR1 WNHNN, CDR2 SYGVQD (reference sequence). With V trimmed by 3 bases and J by 2 bases, 3 bases remained unmatched. Study observations and caveats: Stable or contracted on treatment, public clonotypes were also uncommon. Lymph node repertoires were not studied, and sampling times were unmatched.

Profiling relied on immunoSEQ multiplex PCR, and the TCRdb table lists in-frame clones only, not all of them. The table records roughly 110,000 clones, 55% to 75% of them present only once. This specimen consisted of PBMCs, obtained after 24 months of ibrutinib treatment. This TCR was recovered from a human donor with chronic lymphocytic leukemia. The chain joins TRBV10-1 to TRBJ2-7, with TRBD1 matching 8 bases. CDR3 bases: TGCGCCAGCAGTGACCTGACAGGGGCCTACGAGCAGTACTTC. Protein product: CASSDLTGAYEQYF.